The T cell receptor (beta chain) under discussion was sequenced for a study of CD8+ T cells in alopecia areata. Trimming removed 5 bases from V and 6 bases from J, with 14 bases in between. The CDR3 has 14 residues. Germline V gene lookup returns CDR1 SGHVS and CDR2 FNYEAQ. Sample treatment: oral pan-JAK inhibitor, 5-10 mg twice daily. Individuals with alopecia areata gave both lesional scalp punch biopsies and peripheral blood for collection. The study, taken as a whole, reports: Alphabeta T cells residing in normal skin are also sequenced in scalp samples. Clonality in the scalp and expanded CD8+ clones ranked among the top 100 were significantly decreased by tofacitinib. Clonality was higher in lesional than normal scalp, especially in alopecia totalis/universalis.

Regarding this clone: The target antigen is unknown.

Extracted RNA was reverse transcribed, and the resulting cDNA served as sequencing template. This table comes from immunoSEQ multiplex PCR, and its TCRdb copy is limited to in-frame clones, with some not included. There are approximately 150,000 clones in the sample; about 88% occur only once, and around 14% lies in the top ten. The sequencing here drew on CD8+ T cells sorted from blood, taken at week 4, from a patient treated with tofacitinib. The receptor was isolated from a human donor with alopecia areata. The chain employs TRBV7-6 and TRBJ2-1, with D possibly matching TRBD2 (6 bases). The CDR3 region is CASSPQRVPNEQFF. CDR3 DNA sequence: TGTGCCAGCAGCCCCCAGCGGGTCCCCAATGAGCAGTTCTTC.